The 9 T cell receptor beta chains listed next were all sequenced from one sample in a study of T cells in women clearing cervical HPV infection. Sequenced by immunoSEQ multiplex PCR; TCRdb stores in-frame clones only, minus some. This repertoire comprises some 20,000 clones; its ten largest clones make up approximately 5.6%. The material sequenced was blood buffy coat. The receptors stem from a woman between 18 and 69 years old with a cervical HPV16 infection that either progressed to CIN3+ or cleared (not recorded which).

CDR3 DNA, as far as it was read: TGTGCCAGCAGCCCGGGGATCAAAAACATT. This gives the protein CASSPGIKNI. The whole CDR3 protein is CASSPGIKNIQYF. V usage is TRBV5-6 and J usage is TRBJ2-4, with a weak D call TRBD2 (5 bases). Coverage ceases 3 residues before the CDR3 finishes, and the germline J gene fills in the end. This CDR3 contains 13 residues. Trimming left V 4 bases short and J 3 bases short, with 8 bases between. Germline V gene sequence: CDR1 SGHDT, CDR2 YYEEEE.

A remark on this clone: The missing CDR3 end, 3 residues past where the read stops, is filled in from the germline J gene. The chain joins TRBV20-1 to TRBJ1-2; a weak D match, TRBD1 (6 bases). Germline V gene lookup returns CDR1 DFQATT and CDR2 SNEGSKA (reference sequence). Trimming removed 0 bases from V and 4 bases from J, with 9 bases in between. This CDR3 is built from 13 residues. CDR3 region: CSARDLGGYGYTF. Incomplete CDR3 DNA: TGCAGTGCTAGAGATCTAGGGGGCTATGGC.

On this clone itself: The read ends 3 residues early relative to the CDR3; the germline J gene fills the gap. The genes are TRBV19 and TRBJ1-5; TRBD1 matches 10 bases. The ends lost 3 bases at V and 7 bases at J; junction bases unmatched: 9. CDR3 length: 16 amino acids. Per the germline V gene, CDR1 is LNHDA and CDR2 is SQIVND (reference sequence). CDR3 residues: CASSIYDRGLEQPQHF. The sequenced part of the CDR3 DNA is TGTGCCAGTAGTATCTATGACAGGGGGCTTGAGCAGCCC.

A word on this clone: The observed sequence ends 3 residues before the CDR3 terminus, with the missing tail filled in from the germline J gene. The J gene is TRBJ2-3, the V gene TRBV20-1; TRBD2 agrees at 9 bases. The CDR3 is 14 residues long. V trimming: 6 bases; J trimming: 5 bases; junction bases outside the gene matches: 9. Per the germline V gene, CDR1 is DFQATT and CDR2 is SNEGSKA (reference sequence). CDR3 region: CSARRGGGGDTQYF. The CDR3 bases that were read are TGCAGTGCCCGACGGGGCGGGGGGGGAGATACG.

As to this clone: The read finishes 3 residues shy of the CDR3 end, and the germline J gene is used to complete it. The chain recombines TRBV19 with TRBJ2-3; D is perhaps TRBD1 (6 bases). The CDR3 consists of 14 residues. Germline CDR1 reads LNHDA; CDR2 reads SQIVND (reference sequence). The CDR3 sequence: CASSIQGKQETQYF. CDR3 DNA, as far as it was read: TGTGCCAGTAGTATCCAGGGGAAACAAGAGACG.

CDR3 protein: CASSVGLAGEQYF. The DNA read from the CDR3 is TGTGCCAGCAGTGTGGGACTAGCGGGCGAG. The rearrangement uses TRBV6-1 and TRBJ2-7; 12 bases agree with TRBD2. The CDR3 is cut off 3 residues early in the read; its end comes from the germline J gene. The length of the CDR3 is 13 residues. The V gene end was trimmed by 4 bases and the J gene end by 6 bases; junction bases not matched to a gene: 1. Germline loops: CDR1 MNHNS, CDR2 SASEGT.

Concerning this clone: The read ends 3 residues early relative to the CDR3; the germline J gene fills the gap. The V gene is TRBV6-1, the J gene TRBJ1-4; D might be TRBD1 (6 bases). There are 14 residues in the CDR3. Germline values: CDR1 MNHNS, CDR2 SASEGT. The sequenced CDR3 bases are TGTGCCAGCAGTGTGGCAGGGGCCGGATCACCA. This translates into CASSVAGAGSP. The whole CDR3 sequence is CASSVAGAGSPLFF.

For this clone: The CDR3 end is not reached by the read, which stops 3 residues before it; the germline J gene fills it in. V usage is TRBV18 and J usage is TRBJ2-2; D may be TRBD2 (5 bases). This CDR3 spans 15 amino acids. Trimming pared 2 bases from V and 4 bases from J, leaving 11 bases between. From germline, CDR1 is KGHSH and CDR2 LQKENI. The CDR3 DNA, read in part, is TGTGCCAGCTCACCAGTCGGAGGCGGCACCGGGGAG. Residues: CASSPVGGGTGE. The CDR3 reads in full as CASSPVGGGTGELFF.

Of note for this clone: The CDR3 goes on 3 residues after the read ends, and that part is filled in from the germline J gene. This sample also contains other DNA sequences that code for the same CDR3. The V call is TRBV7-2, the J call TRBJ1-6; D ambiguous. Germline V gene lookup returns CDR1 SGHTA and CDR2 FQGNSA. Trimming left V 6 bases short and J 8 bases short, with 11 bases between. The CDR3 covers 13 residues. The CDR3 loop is CASSHPVDSPLHF. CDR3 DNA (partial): TGTGCCAGCAGTCACCCGGTGGATTCACCC.